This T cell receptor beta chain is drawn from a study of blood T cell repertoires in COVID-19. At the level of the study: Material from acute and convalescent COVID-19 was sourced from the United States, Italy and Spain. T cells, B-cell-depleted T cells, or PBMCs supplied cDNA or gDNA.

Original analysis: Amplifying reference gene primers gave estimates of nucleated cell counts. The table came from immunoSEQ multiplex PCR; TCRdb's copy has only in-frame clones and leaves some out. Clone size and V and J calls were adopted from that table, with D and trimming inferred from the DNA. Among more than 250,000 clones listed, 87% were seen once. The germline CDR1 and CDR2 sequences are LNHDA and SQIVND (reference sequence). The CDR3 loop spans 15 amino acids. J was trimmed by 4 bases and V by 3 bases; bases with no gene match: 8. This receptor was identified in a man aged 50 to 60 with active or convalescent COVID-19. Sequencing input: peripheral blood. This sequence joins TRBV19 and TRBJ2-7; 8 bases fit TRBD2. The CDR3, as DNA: TGTGCCAGTAGTATGAGGTCGGGAGGGCGGTACGAGCAGTACTTC. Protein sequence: CASSMRSGGRYEQYF.